Listed below are T cell receptor beta chains from one sample, sequenced in a study of T cells in Graves' hyperthyroidism and ophthalmopathy. Using its own MiXCR run on the multiplex PCR reads, TCRdb lists one record per CDR3 protein. The repertoire holds around 520,000 distinct CDR3 sequences, with around 15% as singletons. Sequenced material: blood. These receptors came from a woman in her 40s with Graves' hyperthyroidism. The CDR3 runs from the conserved cysteine through the conserved F or W. A D gene is named only where the DNA matches it firmly. Size values are once, few and many counts, or a class for expanded clones, and some rows have none.

CDR3,DNA,D,J,size,V
CSARRGNEQFF,TGCAGTGCTAGACGAGGGAATGAGCAGTTCTTC,.,TRBJ2-1,.,TRBV20-1
CASSLMAKETQYF,TGTGCCAGCAGCTTAATGGCTAAAGAGACCCAGTACTTC,.,TRBJ2-5,.,TRBV7-3
CASSGTGATYEQYF,TGTGCCAGCTCAGGGACAGGGGCTACCTACGAGCAGTACTTC,TRBD1,TRBJ2-7,many,TRBV18
CASSFTQGAPTGANVLTF,TGTGCCAGCAGCTTTACTCAGGGGGCGCCGACTGGGGCCAACGTCCTGACTTTC,TRBD1,TRBJ2-6,many,TRBV11-2
CASSLTARGSNQPQHF,TGTGCCAGCAGTTTAACGGCTCGGGGAAGCAATCAGCCCCAGCATTTT,.,TRBJ1-5,.,TRBV28
CASSLGRARSYEQYF,TGTGCCAGCAGCTTAGGGCGGGCTCGGTCCTACGAGCAGTACTTC,.,TRBJ2-7,many,TRBV7-2
CASSQGGPSYNEQSF,TGTGCCAGCAGTCAAGGAGGACCTAGTTACAATGAGCAGTCCTTC,.,TRBJ2-1,.,TRBV27
CASFDRGRIGMNTEAFF,TGTGCCAGCTTTGACAGGGGCCGCATCGGGATGAACACTGAAGCTTTCTTT,TRBD1,TRBJ1-1,many,TRBV27
CSARELTGVNNEQYF,TGCAGTGCTAGAGAATTGACAGGGGTTAATAACGAGCAGTACTTC,TRBD1,TRBJ2-7,few,TRBV20-1
CATLGAGRNTQYF,TGTGCCACTCTAGGGGCAGGGAGGAATACGCAGTATTTT,.,TRBJ2-3,many,TRBV2
CASSLNQGTGALDEQYF,TGTGCCAGCAGCTTGAACCAAGGGACAGGGGCCCTCGACGAGCAGTACTTC,TRBD1,TRBJ2-7,many,TRBV11-2
CATSTGGAFQYF,TGTGCCACCTCGACAGGGGGGGCGTTTCAGTACTTC,TRBD1,TRBJ2-4,.,TRBV6-1
CASSEWGRGEADTQYF,TGTGCCAGCAGTGAATGGGGCAGGGGGGAGGCAGATACGCAGTATTTT,.,TRBJ2-3,many,TRBV6-1
CSARDDGDSYEQYF,TGCAGTGCTAGAGATGACGGAGACTCCTACGAGCAGTACTTC,.,TRBJ2-7,few,TRBV20-1
CSALDRGREQYF,TGCAGTGCTCTAGACAGGGGGCGCGAGCAGTACTTC,TRBD1,TRBJ2-7,many,TRBV20-1
CATSDFRMGLGANVLTF,TGTGCCACCAGTGATTTTAGGATGGGACTTGGGGCCAACGTCCTGACTTTC,.,TRBJ2-6,few,TRBV24-1
CASSVTGTGRSYEQYF,TGTGCCAGCAGTGTAACCGGGACAGGGCGTTCCTACGAGCAGTACTTC,TRBD1,TRBJ2-7,many,TRBV28
CASSQDNALREKLFF,TGCGCCAGCAGCCAAGATAACGCCCTCCGGGAAAAACTGTTTTTT,.,TRBJ1-4,.,TRBV4-1
CASTPGTGGYEQYF,TGTGCCTCGACTCCCGGGACAGGGGGCTACGAGCAGTACTTC,TRBD1,TRBJ2-7,.,TRBV19
CASSLGGLAGENEQFF,TGTGCCAGCAGCTTGGGGGGACTAGCGGGAGAGAATGAGCAGTTCTTC,TRBD2,TRBJ2-1,many,TRBV5-4
CATSRDKVSQPQHF,TGCGCCACCAGCAGAGATAAAGTAAGCCAGCCCCAGCATTTT,.,TRBJ1-5,.,TRBV15
CASSQGTGGSYGYTF,TGTGCCAGCAGCCAAGGGACAGGGGGCAGCTATGGCTACACCTTC,TRBD1,TRBJ1-2,few,TRBV3-1
CASSQGGSRNTIYF,TGTGCCAGCAGCCAAGGTGGTAGCCGGAACACCATATATTTT,.,TRBJ1-3,many,TRBV3-1
CASSLAQTYNEQFF,TGCGCCAGCAGCTTGGCGCAAACCTACAATGAGCAGTTCTTC,.,TRBJ2-1,.,TRBV5-1
CSATRPGYSYEQYF,TGCAGTGCTACACGTCCAGGCTATTCCTACGAGCAGTACTTC,.,TRBJ2-7,many,TRBV20-1
CASRAGTGSTGGQYF,TGTGCCAGCCGAGCTGGGACAGGGAGTACTGGGGGGCAGTACTTC,TRBD1,TRBJ2-7,many,TRBV7-2
CASSPSYPGFHGYTF,TGTGCCAGCAGCCCCTCGTATCCGGGGTTCCATGGCTACACCTTC,.,TRBJ1-2,many,TRBV7-9
CASRTGTGGSQTYGYTF,TGTGCCAGCAGAACCGGGACAGGGGGGAGCCAGACCTATGGCTACACCTTC,TRBD1,TRBJ1-2,.,TRBV28